Listed below are T cell receptor beta chains from one sample, sequenced in a study of immune reconstitution after stem cell transplant in scleroderma. A single record per CDR3 protein comes from TCRdb applying MiXCR to the RT-PCR reads. The repertoire includes around 6,000 distinct CDR3 sequences, 7% to 9% of them detected once, and about 9.4% sits in the top ten. Sampling was performed before or after autologous hematopoietic stem cell transplantation (not recorded which). All receptors derive from a male donor with systemic sclerosis. The CDR3 runs from the conserved cysteine through the conserved F or W. The D gene is left open where the match is weak. Size is omitted from some rows. Given values are once, few, many or a class for expanded clones.

>TRBV5-1|TRBJ2-7|.|TRBD1
TGCGCCAGCAGCTTGGAGGGACAGGGGAGCAACGAGCAGTACTTC
CASSLEGQGSNEQYF
>TRBV11-2|TRBJ2-1|medium-sized|TRBD2
TGTGCCAGCAGCTTCCTATCTAGCGGGGGGAACAATGAGCAGTTCTTC
CASSFLSSGGNNEQFF
>TRBV10-3|TRBJ1-2|medium-sized|.
TGTGCCATCAGTGAGTACACAGGGTCGGGTGGCTACACCTTC
CAISEYTGSGGYTF
>TRBV5-5|TRBJ2-7|medium-sized|.
TGTGCCAGCAGCCGGGACGGTCCTACGATCGAGCAGTACTTC
CASSRDGPTIEQYF
>TRBV29-1|TRBJ2-4|medium-sized|.
TGCAGCGTTGGGCCGGGGGAAAACATTCAGTACTTC
CSVGPGENIQYF
>TRBV5-6|TRBJ2-2|few|.
TGTGCCAGCAGCCGGAGGAACACCGGGGAGCTGTTTTTT
CASSRRNTGELFF
>TRBV28|TRBJ1-2|.|.
TGTGCCAGCAGTCCAAGAGAAGGGGGTTCCTATGGCTACACCTTC
CASSPREGGSYGYTF
>TRBV7-2|TRBJ1-1|few|.
TGTGCCAGCAGCCTCGGACGGATGAACACTGAAGCTTTCTTT
CASSLGRMNTEAFF
>TRBV28|TRBJ2-7|.|.
TGTGCCAGCAGTTTGGGGGTCACCTACGAGCAGTACTTC
CASSLGVTYEQYF
>TRBV27|TRBJ2-3|few|.
TGTGCCAGCAATGGGGTTCCTCTCACAGATACGCAGTATTTT
CASNGVPLTDTQYF
>TRBV5-1|TRBJ2-3|few|TRBD2
TGCGCCAGCAGCCCACAACCGGGACTAGCGGGAAGCACAGATACGCAGTATTTT
CASSPQPGLAGSTDTQYF
>TRBV6-6|TRBJ2-7|.|TRBD1
TGTGCCAGCAGGGCGGACAGGGAGGTCGAGCAGTACTTC
CASRADREVEQYF
>TRBV14|TRBJ1-4|medium-sized|.
TGTGCCAGCAGCCAAACAGGAGTGGATGAAAAACTGTTTTTT
CASSQTGVDEKLFF
>TRBV10-2|TRBJ1-5|medium-sized|.
TGCGCCAGCAGTGAATACGGGTCGACAGATCAGCCCCAGCATTTT
CASSEYGSTDQPQHF
>TRBV6-5|TRBJ2-4|few|TRBD1
TGTGCCAGCAGTTACGTGGGACAGAAGGGCCGGGCGAACATTCAGTACTTC
CASSYVGQKGRANIQYF
>TRBV5-1|TRBJ1-2|medium-sized|.
TGCGCCAGCAGCTTGGGAGAGGGATATGGCTACACCTTC
CASSLGEGYGYTF
>TRBV5-1|TRBJ2-1|.|.
TGCGCCACCAGACATGGGATGGAGCAGTTCTTC
CATRHGMEQFF
>TRBV5-1|TRBJ2-7|few|TRBD2
TGCGCCAGCAGCGAGACTAGCGGGGGAGCCTACGAGCAGTACTTC
CASSETSGGAYEQYF
>TRBV5-1|TRBJ1-5|.|.
TGCGCCAGCAGCTTGTCGGGGACTAGCTCCACAGATACGCAGCATTTT
CASSLSGTSSTDTQHF
>TRBV20-1|TRBJ2-1|.|.
TGCAGTGTTCCGGGACTCGCTACTGAGCAGTTCTTC
CSVPGLATEQFF
>TRBV27|TRBJ2-5|.|TRBD2
TGTGCCAGCAGTCCCCGGGGGGGGGAGACCCAGTACTTC
CASSPRGGETQYF
>TRBV18|TRBJ2-3|.|.
TGTGCCAGCTCACAGGCCAGCACAGATACGCAGTATTTT
CASSQASTDTQYF
>TRBV5-6|TRBJ2-2|medium-sized|.
TGTGCCAGCAGCCGGACAACCGGGGAGCTGTTTTTT
CASSRTTGELFF
>TRBV30|TRBJ1-1|few|.
TGTGCCTGGAGTCGTGGGACGAAGAAGGCTTTCTTT
CAWSRGTKKAFF
>TRBV20-1|TRBJ1-5|medium-sized|.
TGCAGTGCTAGAGCGGCGGGGACCCAGCCCCAGCATTTT
CSARAAGTQPQHF
>TRBV27|TRBJ2-7|.|TRBD2
TGTGCCAGCAGTTTCGGACTAGCGGGGTACGAGCAGTACTTC
CASSFGLAGYEQYF
>TRBV20-1|TRBJ2-1|.|TRBD1
TGCAGTGCTAGATCCCCCGACAGGGGGCCCTACAATGAGCAGTTCTTC
CSARSPDRGPYNEQFF
>TRBV6-5|TRBJ2-7|few|.
TGTGCCAGCAGTTACTCGAGGGGCACAAGGGGGATCTACGAGCAGTACTTC
CASSYSRGTRGIYEQYF
>TRBV28|TRBJ2-1|large|.
TGTGCCAGCAGTGGGTACAATGAGCAGTTCTTC
CASSGYNEQFF
>TRBV7-2|TRBJ2-7|medium-sized|.
TGTGCCAGCAGCCCCGGGACTGACTACGAGCAGTACTTC
CASSPGTDYEQYF
>TRBV20-1|TRBJ2-5|medium-sized|.
TGCAGTGCTAGTCTTACCGGGCAGACCCAGTACTTC
CSASLTGQTQYF
>TRBV20-1|TRBJ2-5|.|TRBD2
TGCAGTGTAACAACGGGGGGGCACGGAGAGACCCAGTACTTC
CSVTTGGHGETQYF
>TRBV20-1|TRBJ1-2|medium-sized|.
TGCAGTCCCCGCTTGGAAGGCTATGGCTACACCTTC
CSPRLEGYGYTF
>TRBV5-1|TRBJ1-2|.|.
TGCGCCAGCAGCTTGGACGGGGCCTCGTCGTATGGCTACACCTTC
CASSLDGASSYGYTF
>TRBV5-1|TRBJ2-5|few|TRBD2
TGCGCCAGCAGCTGGGTGGCTAGCGGACAAGAGACCCAGTACTTC
CASSWVASGQETQYF
>TRBV29-1|TRBJ2-2|medium-sized|.
TGCAGCGTTCAGGCCAGGGGGAACACCGGGGAGCTGTTTTTT
CSVQARGNTGELFF
>TRBV12-3/TRBV12-4|TRBJ2-2|few|.
TGTGCCAGCACCTTCGCGGACACCGGGGAGCTGTTTTTT
CASTFADTGELFF
>TRBV20-1|TRBJ2-2|.|.
TGCAGTGCTAGGACGACACTAGGATCGGGAACCGGGGAGCTGTTTTTT
CSARTTLGSGTGELFF
>TRBV20-1|TRBJ2-7|medium-sized|.
TGCAGTGCTAGAGATGCCAGCTACGAGCAGTACTTC
CSARDASYEQYF
>TRBV20-1|TRBJ2-7|few|TRBD2
TGCAGTGCTAGAGGCCAACTAGCGGGAAGCCACGAGCAGTACTTC
CSARGQLAGSHEQYF
>TRBV7-2|TRBJ2-3|once|.
TGTGCCAGCTGCGCAATGAACTTACCTAGCGCAGATACGCAGTATTTT
CASCAMNLPSADTQYF
>TRBV7-3|TRBJ2-1|medium-sized|.
TGTGCCAGCAGCTTAACTGGATCTAGTCCCTCCTACAATGAGCAGTTCTTC
CASSLTGSSPSYNEQFF
>TRBV19|TRBJ2-7|few|.
TGTGCCAGTAGCCCGCAGGGGTACGAGCAGTACTTC
CASSPQGYEQYF
>TRBV5-1|TRBJ2-5|large|.
TGCGCCAGCAGCTTTTCCCTCCAAGAGACCCAGTACTTC
CASSFSLQETQYF
>TRBV29-1|TRBJ2-7|.|TRBD1
TGCAGCTTTTTGGGACAGGGGTTCTACGAGCAGTACTTC
CSFLGQGFYEQYF
>TRBV5-1|TRBJ2-7|.|TRBD1
TGCGCCAGCAGCTTACCGGGACAGGGAGACGAGCAGTACTTC
CASSLPGQGDEQYF
>TRBV5-1|TRBJ2-7|.|TRBD1
TGCGCCAGCAGCTCTGGACAGGGACCCCACTACGAGCAGTACTTC
CASSSGQGPHYEQYF
>TRBV6-2/TRBV6-3|TRBJ1-1|medium-sized|.
TGTGCCAGCAGTTATACAGGCGACCTGAACACTGAAGCTTTCTTT
CASSYTGDLNTEAFF
>TRBV29-1|TRBJ2-7|.|TRBD2
TGCAGCGCGGTGGTGATAAGGACTAGCGGGAGAGTGGGGTACGAGCAGTACTTC
CSAVVIRTSGRVGYEQYF
>TRBV5-5|TRBJ2-7|.|.
TGTGCCAGCAGCGAGACTGGGCCCTACGAGCAGTACTTC
CASSETGPYEQYF
>TRBV10-3|TRBJ1-2|.|TRBD1
TGTGCCATCAGTGAGTCCCCGGACAGGGGAAATGGCTACACCTTC
CAISESPDRGNGYTF